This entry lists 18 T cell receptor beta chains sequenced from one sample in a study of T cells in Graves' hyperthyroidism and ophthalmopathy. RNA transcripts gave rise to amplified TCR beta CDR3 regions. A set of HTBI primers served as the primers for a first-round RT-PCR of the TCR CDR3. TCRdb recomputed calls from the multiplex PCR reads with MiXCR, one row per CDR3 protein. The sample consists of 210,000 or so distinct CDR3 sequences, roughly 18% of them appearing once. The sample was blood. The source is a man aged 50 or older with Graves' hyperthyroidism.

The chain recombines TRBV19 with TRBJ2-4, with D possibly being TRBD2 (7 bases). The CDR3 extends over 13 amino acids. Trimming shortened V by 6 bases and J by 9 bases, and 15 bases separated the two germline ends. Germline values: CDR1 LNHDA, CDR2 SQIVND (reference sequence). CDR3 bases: TGTGCCAGTAGCCTAGGGGGGGTCGGCATTCAGTACTTC. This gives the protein CASSLGGVGIQYF.

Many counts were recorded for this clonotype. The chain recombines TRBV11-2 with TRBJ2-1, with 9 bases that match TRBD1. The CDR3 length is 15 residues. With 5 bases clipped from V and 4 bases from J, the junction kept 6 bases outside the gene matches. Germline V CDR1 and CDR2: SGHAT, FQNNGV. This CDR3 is CASSHTGTGYNEQFF. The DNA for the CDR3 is TGTGCCAGCAGCCACACCGGGACAGGGTACAATGAGCAGTTCTTC.

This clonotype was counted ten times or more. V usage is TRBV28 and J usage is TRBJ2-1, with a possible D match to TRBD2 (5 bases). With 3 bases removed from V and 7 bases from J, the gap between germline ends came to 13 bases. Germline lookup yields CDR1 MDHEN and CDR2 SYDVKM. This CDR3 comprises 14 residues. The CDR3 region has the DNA TGTGCCAGCAGTTTTCTCCCGCGGACTAATGAGCAGTTCTTC. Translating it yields CASSFLPRTNEQFF.

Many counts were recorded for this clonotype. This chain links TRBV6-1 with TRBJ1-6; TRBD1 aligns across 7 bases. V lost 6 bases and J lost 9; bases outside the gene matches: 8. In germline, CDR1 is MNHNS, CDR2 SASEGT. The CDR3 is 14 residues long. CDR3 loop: CASRKTAGGSPLHF. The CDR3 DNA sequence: TGTGCCAGCAGAAAGACGGCAGGGGGTTCACCCCTCCACTTT.

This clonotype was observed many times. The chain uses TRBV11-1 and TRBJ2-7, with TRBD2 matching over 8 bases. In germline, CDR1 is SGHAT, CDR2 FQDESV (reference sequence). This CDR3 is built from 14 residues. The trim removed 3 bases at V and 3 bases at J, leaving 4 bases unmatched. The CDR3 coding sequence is TGTGCCAGCAGCTTCGAGCGGGAGAGCTACGAGCAGTACTTC. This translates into CASSFERESYEQYF.

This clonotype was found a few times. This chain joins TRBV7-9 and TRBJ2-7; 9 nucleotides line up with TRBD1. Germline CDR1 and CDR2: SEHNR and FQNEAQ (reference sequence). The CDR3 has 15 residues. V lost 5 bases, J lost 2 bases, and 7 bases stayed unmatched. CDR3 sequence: CASSHRTGEAYEQYF. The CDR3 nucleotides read TGTGCCAGCAGCCACCGGACAGGGGAAGCCTACGAGCAGTACTTC. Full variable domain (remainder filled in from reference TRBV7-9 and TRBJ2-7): DTGVSQNPRHKITKRGQNVTFRCDPISEHNRLYWYRQTLGQGPEFLTYFQNEAQLEKSRLLSDRFSAERPKGSFSTLEIQRTEQGDSAMYLCASSHRTGEAYEQYFGPGTRLTVT.

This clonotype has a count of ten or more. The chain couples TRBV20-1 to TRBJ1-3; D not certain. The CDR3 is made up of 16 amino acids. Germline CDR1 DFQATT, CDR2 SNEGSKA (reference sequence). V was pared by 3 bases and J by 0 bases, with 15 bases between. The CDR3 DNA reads TGCAGTGCTAGCTTAGGTTTCCCGTCCTCTGGAAACACCATATATTTT. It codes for CSASLGFPSSGNTIYF.

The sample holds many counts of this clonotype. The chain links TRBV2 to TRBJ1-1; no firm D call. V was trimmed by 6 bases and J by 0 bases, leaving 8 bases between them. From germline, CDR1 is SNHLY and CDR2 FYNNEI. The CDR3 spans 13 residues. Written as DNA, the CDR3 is TGTGCCAGCAGAAGGAGCTTGAACACTGAAGCTTTCTTT. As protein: CASRRSLNTEAFF.

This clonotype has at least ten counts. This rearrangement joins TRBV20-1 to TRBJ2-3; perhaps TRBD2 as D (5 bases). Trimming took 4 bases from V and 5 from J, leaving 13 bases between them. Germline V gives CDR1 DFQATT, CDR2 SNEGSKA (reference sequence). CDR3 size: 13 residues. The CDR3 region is CSAMDGMGDTQYF. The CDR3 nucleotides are TGCAGTGCTATGGACGGGATGGGAGATACGCAGTATTTT.

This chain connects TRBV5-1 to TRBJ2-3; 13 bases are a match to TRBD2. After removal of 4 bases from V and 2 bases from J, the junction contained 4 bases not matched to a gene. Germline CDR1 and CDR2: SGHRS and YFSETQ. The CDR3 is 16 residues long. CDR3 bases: TGCGCCAGCAGCGCGGGACTAGCGGGGTTCACAGATACGCAGTATTTT. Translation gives CASSAGLAGFTDTQYF.

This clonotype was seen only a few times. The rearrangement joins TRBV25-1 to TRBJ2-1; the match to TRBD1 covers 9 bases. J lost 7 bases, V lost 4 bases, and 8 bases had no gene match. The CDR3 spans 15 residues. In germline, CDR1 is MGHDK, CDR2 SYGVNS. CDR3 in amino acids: CASSVPGQGGNEQFF. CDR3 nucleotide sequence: TGTGCCAGCAGTGTTCCGGGACAGGGAGGGAATGAGCAGTTCTTC.

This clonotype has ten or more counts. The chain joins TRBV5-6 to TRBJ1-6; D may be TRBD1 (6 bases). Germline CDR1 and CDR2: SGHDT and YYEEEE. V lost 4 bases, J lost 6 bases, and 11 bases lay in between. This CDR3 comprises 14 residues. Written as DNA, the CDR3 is TGTGCCAGCAGCCGTTTCAGGGGTAATTCACCCCTCCACTTT. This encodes CASSRFRGNSPLHF.

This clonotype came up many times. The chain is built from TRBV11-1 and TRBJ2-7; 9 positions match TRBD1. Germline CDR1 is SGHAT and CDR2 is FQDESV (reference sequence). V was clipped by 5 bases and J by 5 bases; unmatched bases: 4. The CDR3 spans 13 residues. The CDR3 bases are TGTGCCAGCAGCGTGGGACAGGGAAACGAGCAGTACTTC. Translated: CASSVGQGNEQYF.

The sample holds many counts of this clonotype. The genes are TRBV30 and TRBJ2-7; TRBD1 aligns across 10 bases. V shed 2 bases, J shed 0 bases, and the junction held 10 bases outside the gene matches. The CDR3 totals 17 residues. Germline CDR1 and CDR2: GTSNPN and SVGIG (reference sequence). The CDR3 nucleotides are TGTGCCTGGAGTCCGGGACAGGGGACCCCTGGCTCCTACGAGCAGTACTTC. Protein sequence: CAWSPGQGTPGSYEQYF. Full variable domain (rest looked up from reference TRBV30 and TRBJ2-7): SQTIHQWPATLVQPVGSPLSLECTVEGTSNPNLYWYRQAAGRGLQLLFYSVGIGQISSEVPQNLSASRPQDRQFILSSKKLLLSDSGFYLCAWSPGQGTPGSYEQYFGPGTRLTVT.

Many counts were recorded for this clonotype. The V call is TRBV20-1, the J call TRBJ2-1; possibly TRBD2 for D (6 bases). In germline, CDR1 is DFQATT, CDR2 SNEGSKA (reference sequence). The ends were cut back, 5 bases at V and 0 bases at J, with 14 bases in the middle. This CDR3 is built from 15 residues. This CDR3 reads CSAGGTSSSYNEQFF. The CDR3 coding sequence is TGCAGTGCTGGAGGGACGTCGAGCTCCTACAATGAGCAGTTCTTC.

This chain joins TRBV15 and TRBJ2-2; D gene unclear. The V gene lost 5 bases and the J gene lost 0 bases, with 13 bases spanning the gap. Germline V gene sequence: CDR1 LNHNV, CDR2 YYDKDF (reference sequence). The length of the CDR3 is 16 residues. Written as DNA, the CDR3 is TGTGCCACCAGCCCTCATGGGTTCACGAACACCGGGGAGCTGTTTTTT. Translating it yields CATSPHGFTNTGELFF.

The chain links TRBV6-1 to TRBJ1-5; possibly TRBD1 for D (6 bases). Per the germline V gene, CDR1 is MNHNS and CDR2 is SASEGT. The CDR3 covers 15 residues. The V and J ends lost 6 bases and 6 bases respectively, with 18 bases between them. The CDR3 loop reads CASRRDRMGSQPQHF. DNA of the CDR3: TGTGCCAGCAGGCGCGACAGGATGGGGAGTCAGCCCCAGCATTTT.

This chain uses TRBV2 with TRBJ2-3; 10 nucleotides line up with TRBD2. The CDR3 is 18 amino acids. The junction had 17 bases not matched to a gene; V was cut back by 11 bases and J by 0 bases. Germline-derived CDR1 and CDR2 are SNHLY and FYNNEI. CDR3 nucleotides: TGTGCCCTCCGGGATAGAGAAGCGGGAGGGCCGAGCACAGATACGCAGTATTTT. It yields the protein CALRDREAGGPSTDTQYF.